Below are 16 T cell receptor beta chains sequenced from a single sample in a study of graft-versus-host responses after intestinal transplantation. No antigens are known for them. Produced via immunoSEQ multiplex PCR; TCRdb's table is partial and in-frame only. In the table there are 100,000 to 130,000 clones, approximately 90% of which are singletons. Sequences were derived from unstimulated CD4+ T cells sorted from spleen or lymph node cells, sampled before transplant. These TCRs come from a human donor who was the organ donor for an intestinal transplant.

The chain combines TRBV28 with TRBJ2-7; 9 bases are a match to TRBD1. This CDR3 contains 16 residues. V lost 7 bases and J lost 0; bases outside the gene matches: 10. Germline CDR1 is MDHEN and CDR2 is SYDVKM. This CDR3 is CASKGSGTGFSYEQYF. The CDR3 region has the DNA TGTGCCAGCAAAGGATCTGGGACAGGGTTCTCCTACGAGCAGTACTTC.

V usage is TRBV30 and J usage is TRBJ2-5; D possibly corresponds to TRBD1 (5 bases). The length of the CDR3 is 11 residues. CDR1 is GTSNPN and CDR2 is SVGIG in the germline V gene (reference sequence). V dropped 4 bases and J dropped 5 bases, with 8 bases sitting between them. CDR3 sequence (DNA): TGTGCCTGGACAGGGTCGGAGACCCAGTACTTC. It translates to CAWTGSETQYF.

The chain joins TRBV6-5 to TRBJ2-1, with D possibly matching TRBD2 (6 bases). The CDR3 runs 15 residues. Deletions cut 6 bases from V and 7 bases from J, with 19 bases between. Germline CDR1 is MNHEY and CDR2 is SVGAGI. CDR3 amino acids: CASSTWGLGNNEQFF. CDR3 DNA: TGTGCCAGCAGCACTTGGGGACTGGGAAATAATGAGCAGTTCTTC.

The chain links TRBV14 to TRBJ2-7; D not certain. The V end lost 1 base, the J end lost 7 bases, and 5 bases lay between the germline ends. CDR3 size: 11 residues. In germline, CDR1 is SGHDN, CDR2 FVKESK. The CDR3 DNA is TGTGCCAGCAGCCAAGTGGAGGAGCAGTACTTC. Translated, it gives CASSQVEEQYF.

This clone appeared a few times. V gene TRBV7-2 combines with J gene TRBJ1-1; unclear D gene. This CDR3 contains 14 residues. Germline V gives CDR1 SGHTA, CDR2 FQGNSA. Between the trimmed V and J ends, which lost 6 bases and 0 bases, there was a span of 11 bases. The CDR3 DNA reads TGTGCCAGCAGAACCCGGGCCTTGAACACTGAAGCTTTCTTT. Residues: CASRTRALNTEAFF.

The V call is TRBV14, the J call TRBJ2-7; maybe TRBD2 (5 bases). CDR1 is SGHDN and CDR2 is FVKESK in the germline V gene. Trimming took 0 bases from V and 3 from J, leaving 9 bases between them. The CDR3 consists of 14 residues. CDR3: CASSQDRRGYEQYF. The CDR3 region has the DNA TGTGCCAGCAGCCAAGATCGACGGGGCTACGAGCAGTACTTC.

This clone was seen just once. The rearrangement joins TRBV7-8 to TRBJ2-7, with TRBD1 matching 7 bases. The V and J ends lost 6 bases and 3 bases, in that order; junction bases with no gene match: 8. Looked up from germline, CDR1 is SGHVS and CDR2 is FQNEAQ. The CDR3 sequence is 14 residues long. The DNA for the CDR3 is TGTGCCAGCAGTCCAGACAGGGAATTCTACGAGCAGTACTTC. This codes for CASSPDREFYEQYF.

The gene calls are TRBV5-1 and TRBJ1-1, with 8 bases matching TRBD1. The ends lost 4 bases at V and 1 base at J; junction bases unmatched: 9. CDR3 length: 16 amino acids. Germline V gives CDR1 SGHRS, CDR2 YFSETQ. The CDR3: CASSLTPGTGNTEAFF. The CDR3 coding sequence is TGCGCCAGCAGCCTTACCCCCGGGACAGGGAACACTGAAGCTTTCTTT.

The chain couples TRBV6-1 to TRBJ2-5; no firm D call. V lost 6 bases and J lost 2, with 16 bases in between. The CDR3 loop spans 15 amino acids. Germline lookup yields CDR1 MNHNS and CDR2 SASEGT. The chain's CDR3 is CASSSRRGRQETQYF. DNA for the CDR3: TGTGCCAGCAGCTCTAGGAGAGGCCGACAAGAGACCCAGTACTTC.

This rearrangement joins TRBV6-1 to TRBJ1-2, with no clear D. Germline CDR1 is MNHNS and CDR2 is SASEGT. Trimming shortened V by 7 bases and J by 4 bases, and 13 bases separated the two germline ends. CDR3 size: 13 residues. In DNA form, the CDR3 reads TGTGCCAGCACCGAACGGGGAAGCTATGGCTACACCTTC. Encoded protein: CASTERGSYGYTF.

The chain carries TRBV30 and TRBJ1-2; D uncertain. The CDR3 spans 13 residues. Germline V gene sequence: CDR1 GTSNPN, CDR2 SVGIG (reference sequence). The CDR3 DNA is TGTCCGCCCTCACAGCCAAAGTCTCATGGCTACACCTTC. Encoded protein: CPPSQPKSHGYTF.

This chain connects TRBV6-5 to TRBJ1-3; D gene uncertain. Germline assignment: CDR1 MNHEY and CDR2 SVGAGI. V gave up 6 bases and J gave up 0 bases, with 9 bases separating them. The CDR3 has 14 residues. CDR3 sequence (DNA): TGTGCCAGCAGCCCAGGAGGCTCTGGAAACACCATATATTTT. Translation: CASSPGGSGNTIYF.

J is TRBJ2-5 and V is TRBV5-1, with D unresolved. This CDR3 region has 13 residues. V was clipped by 2 bases and J by 2 bases, with 7 bases between them. CDR1 and CDR2 (germline): SGHRS, YFSETQ. This CDR3 reads CASSFRPQETQYF. DNA for the CDR3: TGCGCCAGCAGCTTTCGGCCTCAAGAGACCCAGTACTTC. The variable domain in full, with the rest retrieved from reference TRBV5-1 and TRBJ2-5, is KAGVTQTPRYLIKTRGQQVTLSCSPISGHRSVSWYQQTPGQGLQFLFEYFSETQRNKGNFPGRFSGRQFSNSRSEMNVSTLELGDSALYLCASSFRPQETQYFGPGTRLLVL.

The rearrangement joins TRBV6-5 to TRBJ1-2; possible D gene TRBD1, 6 bases. V shed 5 bases and J shed 6 bases, with 7 bases lying between them. Germline CDR1 is MNHEY and CDR2 is SVGAGI. This CDR3 spans 11 amino acids. CDR3 DNA sequence: TGTGCCAGCAGTAACAGGGATGGCTACACCTTC. This gives the protein CASSNRDGYTF.

The CDR3 loop reads CASSLAALGLAGTEQFF. CDR3 nucleotide sequence: TGTGCCAGCAGCTTAGCCGCACTGGGACTAGCGGGAACTGAGCAGTTCTTC. V and J are TRBV11-2 and TRBJ2-1; 13 bases match TRBD2. The germline CDR1 and CDR2 sequences are SGHAT and FQNNGV. This CDR3 region has 17 residues. Unmatched junction bases numbered 9, after V lost 1 base and J lost 9 bases.

V gene TRBV6-1 combines with J gene TRBJ1-5, with D unresolved. Between the trimmed V and J ends, which lost 6 bases and 3 bases, there was a span of 15 bases. This CDR3 contains 15 residues. The germline gives CDR1 MNHNS, CDR2 SASEGT. The CDR3 reads CASSWEVRSNQPQHF. In DNA, the CDR3 is TGTGCCAGCAGCTGGGAGGTCAGATCCAATCAGCCCCAGCATTTT.